The present TCR beta chain was sequenced within a study of OX40 agonist ivuxolimab in advanced cancers. Looking at the study overall: An agonistic human IgG2 monoclonal antibody against OX40 (CD134) was given. Every 2 weeks, ivuxolimab was infused into the patients intravenously at between 0.01 and 10 mg/kg. It was permissible to have had prior anti-PD-1, anti-PD-L1 or anti-CTLA-4 therapy, and around 40% had some.

Profiling relied on immunoSEQ multiplex PCR, and the TCRdb table lists in-frame clones only, not all of them. Of tens of thousands of clones in the sample, approximately 85% were seen once. In this sample, this clone turned up once. CDR1 is MGHDK and CDR2 is SYGVNS in the germline V gene. V was shortened by 3 bases and J by 0 bases, with 10 bases between the two germline ends. CDR3 length: 15 residues. This receptor was taken from an adult with an advanced solid tumor such as melanoma, head and neck, liver or kidney cancer. This chain links TRBV25-1 with TRBJ2-3; D gene ambiguous. The source material was CD4+ or CD8+ T cells sorted from blood, sampled in a trial of the OX40 agonist ivuxolimab. CDR3 sequence reads: CASSDHLDSTDTQYF. The CDR3 nucleotides read TGTGCCAGCAGTGATCACCTGGACAGCACAGATACGCAGTATTTT.